The rows below give T cell receptor beta chains drawn from one sample of a study of T cell responses to AZD1222 COVID-19 vaccine. Profiled with immunoSEQ multiplex PCR; TCRdb holds only in-frame clones, not every one. The sample holds about 140,000 clones, around 92% seen once. Material: peripheral blood, obtained 28 days after the second AZD1222 dose. These receptors were obtained from an adult who received the AZD1222 COVID-19 vaccine. The CDR3 runs from the conserved cysteine through the conserved F or W. A D gene is named only where the DNA matches it firmly. Rows may omit the clone size; those that give it use once, few, many or a size class.

j_gene: TRBJ1-2; abundance: .; len: 14; v_gene: TRBV18; d_gene: TRBD1; CDR3aa: CASSPGQGAGGYTF; CDR3nt: TGTGCCAGCTCACCGGGACAGGGGGCAGGTGGCTACACCTTC
j_gene: TRBJ1-4; abundance: .; len: 13; v_gene: TRBV19; d_gene: .; CDR3aa: CASGQNFNEKLFF; CDR3nt: TGTGCCAGTGGACAGAATTTTAATGAAAAACTGTTTTTT
j_gene: TRBJ1-2; abundance: .; len: 14; v_gene: TRBV28; d_gene: .; CDR3aa: CASSLGGFYYGYTF; CDR3nt: TGTGCCAGCAGTTTAGGAGGTTTCTACTATGGCTACACCTTC
j_gene: TRBJ1-1; abundance: .; len: 11; v_gene: TRBV2; d_gene: .; CDR3aa: CASSESWEAFF; CDR3nt: TGTGCCAGCAGTGAGTCTTGGGAAGCTTTCTTT
j_gene: TRBJ1-2; abundance: .; len: 14; v_gene: TRBV10-3; d_gene: .; CDR3aa: CAISGQTSQDGYTF; CDR3nt: TGTGCCATCAGCGGGCAAACATCCCAAGATGGCTACACCTTC
j_gene: TRBJ1-3; abundance: .; len: 15; v_gene: TRBV6-5; d_gene: .; CDR3aa: CASSLLRGGRNTIYF; CDR3nt: TGTGCCAGCAGCCTCCTAAGGGGGGGTAGAAACACCATATATTTT
j_gene: TRBJ2-1; abundance: .; len: 14; v_gene: TRBV9; d_gene: .; CDR3aa: CASSVAGVGDEQFF; CDR3nt: TGTGCCAGCAGCGTAGCGGGAGTGGGAGATGAGCAGTTCTTC
j_gene: TRBJ2-5; abundance: .; len: 14; v_gene: TRBV5-1; d_gene: TRBD2; CDR3aa: CASSLASGRETQYF; CDR3nt: TGCGCCAGCAGCTTGGCTAGCGGGAGAGAGACCCAGTACTTC
j_gene: TRBJ1-2; abundance: .; len: 16; v_gene: TRBV6-1; d_gene: TRBD1; CDR3aa: CASSDGGTGGRHGYTF; CDR3nt: TGTGCCAGCAGTGACGGAGGGACAGGGGGCCGTCATGGCTACACCTTC
j_gene: TRBJ1-1; abundance: .; len: 16; v_gene: TRBV7-6; d_gene: TRBD1; CDR3aa: CASSLAGQGATSEAFF; CDR3nt: TGTGCCAGCAGCTTAGCGGGACAGGGGGCTACGTCTGAAGCTTTCTTT
j_gene: TRBJ2-7; abundance: .; len: 17; v_gene: TRBV2; d_gene: .; CDR3aa: CASSLRGVAATSYEQYF; CDR3nt: TGTGCCAGCAGTCTCAGGGGAGTAGCGGCAACCTCCTACGAGCAGTACTTC
j_gene: TRBJ1-2; abundance: .; len: 15; v_gene: TRBV5-4; d_gene: TRBD1; CDR3aa: CASNHPDRLIYGYTF; CDR3nt: TGTGCCAGCAACCACCCGGACAGGCTAATATATGGCTACACCTTC
j_gene: TRBJ1-6; abundance: .; len: 15; v_gene: TRBV30; d_gene: TRBD1; CDR3aa: CAWSRTGGRNSPLHF; CDR3nt: TGTGCCTGGAGCCGGACAGGGGGCCGGAATTCACCCCTCCACTTT
j_gene: TRBJ2-2; abundance: .; len: 15; v_gene: TRBV10-3; d_gene: .; CDR3aa: CAISGPAGGSGELFF; CDR3nt: TGTGCCATCAGTGGTCCGGCCGGGGGATCCGGGGAGCTGTTTTTT
j_gene: TRBJ1-4; abundance: .; len: 16; v_gene: TRBV30; d_gene: .; CDR3aa: CAWRTGQPTTNEKLFF; CDR3nt: TGTGCCTGGAGAACCGGACAGCCGACAACTAATGAAAAACTGTTTTTT
j_gene: TRBJ2-5; abundance: .; len: 15; v_gene: TRBV6-5; d_gene: .; CDR3aa: CASSTPRHSLETQYF; CDR3nt: TGTGCCAGCAGTACACCTAGACACTCTCTGGAGACCCAGTACTTC
j_gene: TRBJ2-7; abundance: few; len: 15; v_gene: TRBV7-2; d_gene: TRBD2; CDR3aa: CASSLQLAGNYEQYF; CDR3nt: TGTGCCAGCAGCTTGCAACTAGCGGGCAACTACGAGCAGTACTTC
j_gene: TRBJ1-6; abundance: .; len: 16; v_gene: TRBV7-2; d_gene: .; CDR3aa: CASSFSGDAHNSPLHF; CDR3nt: TGTGCCAGCAGCTTCTCTGGGGACGCACATAATTCACCCCTCCACTTT
j_gene: TRBJ2-1; abundance: .; len: 14; v_gene: TRBV27; d_gene: .; CDR3aa: CASSSGLAGNEQFF; CDR3nt: TGTGCCAGCAGTTCGGGACTGGCGGGAAATGAGCAGTTCTTC
j_gene: TRBJ1-1; abundance: .; len: 12; v_gene: TRBV30; d_gene: .; CDR3aa: CAWSRGPAEAFF; CDR3nt: TGCGCCTGGAGTCGAGGGCCGGCTGAAGCTTTCTTT
j_gene: TRBJ2-1; abundance: .; len: 16; v_gene: TRBV19; d_gene: .; CDR3aa: CASSPPAQRAYNEQFF; CDR3nt: TGTGCCAGTAGTCCCCCAGCCCAGAGGGCTTACAATGAGCAGTTCTTC
j_gene: TRBJ1-2; abundance: .; len: 16; v_gene: TRBV6-1; d_gene: TRBD1; CDR3aa: CASSVPNRGANYGYTF; CDR3nt: TGTGCCAGCAGTGTCCCGAACAGGGGAGCTAACTATGGCTACACCTTC
j_gene: TRBJ2-2; abundance: .; len: 15; v_gene: TRBV6-2/TRBV6-3; d_gene: TRBD1; CDR3aa: CASSAGTGYTGELFF; CDR3nt: TGTGCCAGCAGCGCCGGGACAGGGTACACCGGGGAGCTGTTTTTT
j_gene: TRBJ2-1; abundance: .; len: 16; v_gene: TRBV5-1; d_gene: .; CDR3aa: CASSRTGTNSYNEQFF; CDR3nt: TGCGCCAGCAGTCGAACCGGGACCAACTCCTACAATGAGCAGTTCTTC
j_gene: TRBJ1-5; abundance: .; len: 15; v_gene: TRBV6-1; d_gene: .; CDR3aa: CASSEELYSNQPQHF; CDR3nt: TGTGCCAGCAGTGAAGAACTTTATAGCAATCAGCCCCAGCATTTT
j_gene: TRBJ2-3; abundance: .; len: 14; v_gene: TRBV10-3; d_gene: .; CDR3aa: CAISGAGDTDTQYF; CDR3nt: TGTGCCATCTCAGGGGCTGGGGACACAGATACGCAGTATTTT
j_gene: TRBJ1-1; abundance: .; len: 14; v_gene: TRBV4-1; d_gene: TRBD1; CDR3aa: CASSQRGETGTAFF; CDR3nt: TGCGCCAGCAGCCAAAGGGGTGAGACAGGGACGGCTTTCTTT
j_gene: TRBJ1-6; abundance: .; len: 14; v_gene: TRBV11-2; d_gene: .; CDR3aa: CASAWSSYNSPLHF; CDR3nt: TGTGCCAGTGCATGGAGCTCCTATAATTCACCCCTCCACTTT
j_gene: TRBJ1-5; abundance: .; len: 14; v_gene: TRBV2; d_gene: .; CDR3aa: CASRLDSLNQPQHF; CDR3nt: TGTGCCAGCAGACTGGACAGCCTCAATCAGCCCCAGCATTTT
j_gene: TRBJ2-7; abundance: .; len: 15; v_gene: TRBV4-2; d_gene: TRBD1; CDR3aa: CASSQGTGISYEQYF; CDR3nt: TGTGCCAGCAGCCAAGGGACAGGCATCTCCTACGAGCAGTACTTC
j_gene: TRBJ2-5; abundance: .; len: 17; v_gene: TRBV3-1/TRBV3-2; d_gene: .; CDR3aa: CASSQKESSHRGETQYF; CDR3nt: TGTGCCAGCAGCCAAAAGGAATCTTCTCATCGTGGGGAGACCCAGTACTTC
j_gene: TRBJ2-6; abundance: .; len: 17; v_gene: TRBV27; d_gene: TRBD1; CDR3aa: CASSVRGWGNGANVLTF; CDR3nt: TGTGCCAGCAGTGTCAGGGGGTGGGGCAATGGGGCCAACGTCCTGACTTTC
j_gene: TRBJ1-5; abundance: .; len: 13; v_gene: TRBV27; d_gene: .; CDR3aa: CASSLRGNQPQHF; CDR3nt: TGTGCCAGCAGTTTGCGGGGCAATCAGCCCCAGCATTTT
j_gene: TRBJ1-2; abundance: .; len: 13; v_gene: TRBV21-1; d_gene: .; CDR3aa: CASHLGHFYGYTF; CDR3nt: TGTGCCAGCCACCTGGGGCATTTCTATGGCTACACCTTC
j_gene: TRBJ1-1; abundance: .; len: 12; v_gene: TRBV29-1; d_gene: .; CDR3aa: CSGRRDNTEAFF; CDR3nt: TGCAGCGGACGACGGGACAACACTGAAGCTTTCTTT
j_gene: TRBJ1-1; abundance: .; len: 13; v_gene: TRBV2; d_gene: .; CDR3aa: CASGTDSRTEAFF; CDR3nt: TGTGCCAGCGGGACCGACAGCCGGACTGAAGCTTTCTTT
j_gene: TRBJ1-6; abundance: .; len: 15; v_gene: TRBV6-1; d_gene: .; CDR3aa: CASAGMIHYNSPLHF; CDR3nt: TGTGCCAGCGCAGGAATGATCCACTATAATTCACCCCTCCACTTT
j_gene: TRBJ1-1; abundance: .; len: 14; v_gene: TRBV18; d_gene: .; CDR3aa: CASSPAAENTEAFF; CDR3nt: TGTGCCAGCTCACCAGCCGCGGAGAACACTGAAGCTTTCTTT